The rows below give T cell receptor beta chains drawn from one sample of a study of blood T cell repertoires in COVID-19. TCRdb keeps only in-frame clones here, not all; method: immunoSEQ multiplex PCR. The sample has under 350,000 clones; around 89% are singletons. Sequencing was performed on peripheral blood. The source of these receptors is a man in his forties or fifties with acute or convalescent COVID-19. The CDR3 runs from the conserved cysteine through the conserved F or W. The order of the fields is V gene, J gene, CDR3 protein.

>TRBV6-5|TRBJ1-2
CASSYSSNYGYTF
>TRBV19|TRBJ2-2
CASNVRGMEGELFF
>TRBV9|TRBJ1-2
CASSVKETDRYGYTF
>TRBV6-4|TRBJ1-6
CASSDKLNNSPLHF
>TRBV6-1|TRBJ1-4
CASSETPGVNEKLFF
>TRBV9|TRBJ2-3
CASSVASGIRTDTQYF
>TRBV6-1|TRBJ2-3
CASSELSGGRATDTQYF
>TRBV7-2|TRBJ2-7
CASSPASGGFEQYF
>TRBV3-1/TRBV3-2|TRBJ1-2
CASSQADPGGYTF
>TRBV30|TRBJ1-6
CAWSRRQRSNSPLHF
>TRBV5-4|TRBJ1-1
CASSLGGGGWTEAFF
>TRBV14|TRBJ2-7
CASSAPGQQVNEQYF
>TRBV6-6|TRBJ2-4
CASTPGTGGNIQYF
>TRBV5-1|TRBJ2-1
CASSWLGADEQFF
>TRBV10-1|TRBJ2-1
CACQKGGGAGEQFF
>TRBV19|TRBJ2-3
CASSPWAGGRGADTQYF
>TRBV20-1|TRBJ1-1
CSASPLDRGYTEAFF
>TRBV11-2|TRBJ2-3
CASIANPGLPADTQYF
>TRBV5-1|TRBJ2-2
CASSFSGDTGELFF
>TRBV15|TRBJ1-1
CATSRAAGEGNTEAFF
>TRBV7-2|TRBJ1-1
CASLLAAGVNTEAFF
>TRBV5-6|TRBJ1-2
CASSLGEGYTF
>TRBV9|TRBJ2-7
CASSVAPSGAGYEQYF
>TRBV7-9|TRBJ2-7
CASSLAVRQGPYEQYF